The 27 T cell receptor beta chains listed next were all sequenced from one sample in a study of cytomegalovirus exposure and HLA in healthy donors. PCR employed 60 Vbeta and 13 Jbeta primers. The table came from immunoSEQ multiplex PCR; TCRdb's copy has only in-frame clones and leaves some out. The table shows about 160,000 clones, with about 75% occurring only once. Sequencing used PBMCs. These TCRs come from a woman between 45 and 60 years old in good health and CMV-seropositive.

The rearrangement links TRBV6-1 to TRBJ2-7; TRBD2 might be the D (5 bases). There are 15 residues in the CDR3. Germline CDR1 reads MNHNS; CDR2 reads SASEGT. V was trimmed by 2 bases and J by 3 bases, leaving 14 bases between them. CDR3 in amino acids: CASSEMGASLYEQYF. The CDR3, as DNA: TGTGCCAGCAGTGAAATGGGAGCGAGCCTCTACGAGCAGTACTTC.

This clone was found a few times. The chain combines TRBV29-1 with TRBJ1-2; TRBD1 matches at 8 bases. In germline, CDR1 is SQVTM, CDR2 ANQGSEA. This CDR3 is built from 14 residues. The V segment lost 5 bases and the J segment 8 bases; nucleotides outside the gene matches: 13. As DNA, the CDR3 is TGCAGCGTTCCCGCAGGGGGCCACCAGCTAGGCTACACCTTC. It yields the protein CSVPAGGHQLGYTF.

The rearrangement links TRBV7-3 to TRBJ2-2, with 15 bases lining up with TRBD2. Trimming at V came to 5 bases and at J to 3 bases, leaving 10 bases not matched to a gene. This CDR3 is 19 amino acids long. Per germline, CDR1 SGHTA and CDR2 FQGTGA. CDR3 residues: CASSPPGLAGGRDTGELFF. The DNA for the CDR3 is TGTGCCAGCAGCCCGCCCGGACTAGCGGGGGGGCGGGACACCGGGGAGCTGTTTTTT. Full variable domain (missing parts from reference TRBV7-3 and TRBJ2-2): GAGVSQTPSNKVTEKGKYVELRCDPISGHTALYWYRQSLGQGPEFLIYFQGTGAADDSGLPNDRFFAVRPEGSVSTLKIQRTERGDSAVYLCASSPPGLAGGRDTGELFFGEGSRLTVL.

The chain joins TRBV5-1 to TRBJ2-1, with 7 nucleotides matching TRBD2. The trim removed 2 bases at V and 8 bases at J, leaving 10 bases unmatched. From germline, CDR1 is SGHRS and CDR2 YFSETQ. The CDR3 length is 15 residues. The CDR3 spells CASSFSGEYGDEQFF. The CDR3 DNA sequence: TGCGCCAGCAGCTTCAGCGGGGAGTACGGCGATGAGCAGTTCTTC.

As regards this clone: An end of the junction differs from the germline gene, which may be a read error. The chain couples TRBV7-9 to TRBJ1-5, with D possibly matching TRBD1 (6 bases). The CDR3 runs 12 residues. Germline assignment: CDR1 SEHNR and CDR2 FQNEAQ (reference sequence). This CDR3 is CSSTQGKQPQHF. As DNA, the CDR3 is TGTTCCAGCACCCAGGGGAAGCAGCCCCAGCATTTT.

This clone has a handful of counts. Other nucleotide sequences from this sample produce the same CDR3. This chain joins TRBV2 and TRBJ2-3; D remains unclear. The CDR3 contains 13 residues. V lost 0 bases, J lost 6 bases, and 7 bases lay in between. Per the germline V gene, CDR1 is SNHLY and CDR2 is FYNNEI. The CDR3 region is CASSEALADTQYF. In DNA form, the CDR3 reads TGTGCCAGCAGTGAAGCGCTTGCGGATACGCAGTATTTT.

This chain connects TRBV4-1 to TRBJ2-7; D unresolved. The germline V gene has CDR1 MGHRA and CDR2 YSYEKL. V dropped 0 bases and J dropped 6 bases, with 9 bases sitting between them. The CDR3 consists of 13 residues. CDR3 sequence: CASSQEVLSEQYF. CDR3 DNA: TGCGCCAGCAGCCAAGAGGTCCTTAGCGAGCAGTACTTC.

On this clone itself: Different DNA sequences within this sample yield the same CDR3. This chain uses TRBV5-1 with TRBJ1-1, with unresolved D. V shed 0 bases and J shed 2 bases, with 5 bases lying between them. The CDR3 has 13 residues. Germline values: CDR1 SGHRS, CDR2 YFSETQ. This CDR3 is CASSLGLNTEAFF. As DNA, the CDR3 is TGCGCCAGCAGCTTGGGTCTAAACACTGAAGCTTTCTTT.

The chain combines TRBV2 with TRBJ2-2, with a weak D call TRBD1 (5 bases). The CDR3 length is 14 residues. CDR1 and CDR2 from the germline V gene are SNHLY and FYNNEI. The V end was cut by 5 bases, the J end by 1 base, with 8 bases between. The CDR3 loop is CASSTDRNTGELFF. The CDR3 coding sequence is TGTGCCAGCAGTACAGACAGGAACACCGGGGAGCTGTTTTTT.

V gene TRBV29-1 combines with J gene TRBJ2-7; 10 bases match TRBD1. Germline V gene data show CDR1 as SQVTM and CDR2 as ANQGSEA. Germline trimming cut 6 bases from V and 2 bases from J; bases unmatched to any gene: 7. The CDR3 is 14 residues long. The CDR3 loop is CSVRTGGSTYEQYF. For the CDR3, the DNA is TGCAGCGTGCGGACAGGGGGAAGCACCTACGAGCAGTACTTC.

The chain uses TRBV9 and TRBJ1-1; D may be TRBD1 (6 bases). CDR3 size: 14 residues. Trimming removed 0 bases at V and 11 bases at J, with 17 bases between. Germline CDR1 is SGDLS and CDR2 is YYNGEE. CDR3 in amino acids: CASSVARDTVRAFF. Here the CDR3 DNA reads TGTGCCAGCAGCGTAGCTCGGGACACGGTTCGCGCTTTCTTT.

This clone was picked up one time. This sequence joins TRBV30 and TRBJ2-4; 8 bases are shared with TRBD2. There are 16 residues in the CDR3. Germline CDR1 is GTSNPN and CDR2 is SVGIG (reference sequence). Trimming at V came to 4 bases and at J to 0 bases, leaving 8 bases not matched to a gene. CDR3 in amino acids: CAWNWKRGPAKNIQYF. The CDR3 nucleotides read TGTGCCTGGAACTGGAAGCGGGGGCCAGCCAAAAACATTCAGTACTTC.

This clone was observed a single time. The chain carries TRBV5-1 and TRBJ2-1; 9 nucleotides align to TRBD1. The CDR3 totals 16 residues. Germline CDR1 SGHRS, CDR2 YFSETQ. With 1 base clipped from V and 8 bases from J, the junction kept 10 bases outside the gene matches. The CDR3 DNA reads as TGCGCCAGCAGCTTGTTTGTACAGGGGGCCGGTTATGAGCAGTTCTTC. It is translated as CASSLFVQGAGYEQFF.

The chain is built from TRBV19 and TRBJ1-5, with D perhaps matching TRBD1 (6 bases). CDR1 is LNHDA and CDR2 is SQIVND in the germline V gene (reference sequence). Trimming shortened V by 5 bases and J by 6 bases, and 14 bases separated the two germline ends. This CDR3 region has 14 residues. CDR3 amino acids: CASSGSAQGQPQHF. CDR3 nucleotide sequence: TGTGCCAGTAGTGGTTCGGCACAGGGTCAGCCCCAGCATTTT.

This chain uses TRBV5-1 with TRBJ2-1, with 11 bases aligning to TRBD2. Germline CDR1 and CDR2: SGHRS and YFSETQ. This CDR3 has 16 residues. With 4 bases clipped from V and 4 bases from J, the junction kept 7 bases outside the gene matches. CDR3 DNA sequence: TGCGCCAGCAGCGGGGCTAGCGGGGGGTTGTACAATGAGCAGTTCTTC. Protein product: CASSGASGGLYNEQFF.

The chain links TRBV30 to TRBJ1-6; unclear D gene. The CDR3 contains 14 residues. V was cut by 3 bases and J by 12 bases, with 18 bases left in between. Germline V gene data show CDR1 as GTSNPN and CDR2 as SVGIG (reference sequence). The CDR3 loop reads CAWRGGSLVGPLHF. In DNA, the CDR3 is TGTGCCTGGAGAGGAGGGAGCCTTGTGGGACCCCTCCACTTT.

V usage is TRBV5-4 and J usage is TRBJ1-2, with D perhaps TRBD1 (6 bases). The CDR3 extends over 14 amino acids. Per the germline V gene, CDR1 is SGHNT and CDR2 is YYREEE (reference sequence). V lost 2 bases to trimming and J lost 1 base, with 9 bases between them. The chain's CDR3 is CASSFGQSNYGYTF. The CDR3 nucleotides are TGTGCCAGCAGCTTCGGACAGAGTAACTATGGCTACACCTTC.

This clone was observed a single time. J is TRBJ2-7 and V is TRBV5-1; D is unresolved. The CDR3 sequence is 13 residues long. With 1 base removed from V and 3 bases from J, the gap between germline ends came to 8 bases. Looked up from germline, CDR1 is SGHRS and CDR2 is YFSETQ. CDR3: CASSLTMGYEQYF. The CDR3, as DNA: TGCGCCAGCAGCTTGACTATGGGCTACGAGCAGTACTTC. Full variable domain (outside the CDR3, taken from reference TRBV5-1 and TRBJ2-7): KAGVTQTPRYLIKTRGQQVTLSCSPISGHRSVSWYQQTPGQGLQFLFEYFSETQRNKGNFPGRFSGRQFSNSRSEMNVSTLELGDSALYLCASSLTMGYEQYFGPGTRLTVT.

The rearrangement joins TRBV5-6 to TRBJ1-6, with 10 positions matching TRBD1. Germline V CDR1 and CDR2: SGHDT, YYEEEE. This CDR3 is built from 14 residues. J gave up 10 bases and V 3 bases, and 4 bases lay outside the gene matches. CDR3 DNA sequence: TGTGCCAGCAGCTCTAGGACAGGGGGATCACCCCTCCACTTT. Its translation is CASSSRTGGSPLHF.

The rearrangement links TRBV7-2 to TRBJ2-1; 9 nucleotides match TRBD1. Trimming removed 3 bases from V and 7 bases from J; junction bases left unmatched: 7. The CDR3 is 15 residues long. Looked up from germline, CDR1 is SGHTA and CDR2 is FQGNSA. CDR3 sequence reads: CASSFNRDRANEQFF. The DNA of the CDR3 is TGTGCCAGCAGCTTTAACCGGGACAGGGCTAATGAGCAGTTCTTC.

This clone showed up just a few times. The rearrangement uses TRBV29-1 and TRBJ2-7, with a possible D match to TRBD1 (5 bases). Trimming shortened V by 4 bases and J by 1 base, and 11 bases separated the two germline ends. The CDR3 runs to 13 residues. The V gene's germline CDR1 is SQVTM and CDR2 ANQGSEA. For the CDR3, the DNA is TGCAGCGTTGGCAGGGAATCATCCTACGAGCAGTACTTC. It specifies CSVGRESSYEQYF.

The chain combines TRBV7-9 with TRBJ1-2; D may be TRBD1 (5 bases). Trimming took 5 bases from V and 4 from J, leaving 8 bases between them. The CDR3 is 12 residues long. Germline lookup yields CDR1 SEHNR and CDR2 FQNEAQ (reference sequence). The CDR3, as DNA: TGTGCCAGCAGCCAAGACAGCTATGGCTACACCTTC. Amino acids: CASSQDSYGYTF.

This clone has just a few counts. The chain recombines TRBV2 with TRBJ1-6, with D tentatively TRBD1 (6 bases). The length of the CDR3 is 13 residues. Per germline, CDR1 SNHLY and CDR2 FYNNEI. Trimming removed 6 bases from V and 7 bases from J, with 10 bases in between. CDR3 in amino acids: CASRAGVNSPLHF. For the CDR3, the DNA is TGTGCCAGCAGAGCAGGGGTCAATTCACCCCTCCACTTT.

The gene calls are TRBV27 and TRBJ1-1, with a weak D call TRBD1 (5 bases). CDR1 and CDR2 (germline): MNHEY, SMNVEV (reference sequence). Trimming cost V 2 bases and J 6 bases, with 13 bases left between them. The length of the CDR3 is 14 residues. CDR3 coding DNA: TGTGCCAGCAGTTTACTTCAGGGTAACCCTGAAGCTTTCTTT. Translated: CASSLLQGNPEAFF.

The chain carries TRBV2 and TRBJ1-6; 7 bases fit TRBD1. Germline V gene data show CDR1 as SNHLY and CDR2 as FYNNEI. The CDR3 covers 14 residues. J lost 7 bases, V lost 5 bases, and 5 bases had no gene match. The CDR3 here is CASSPNRGNSPLHF. DNA of the CDR3: TGTGCCAGCAGTCCCAACAGGGGAAATTCACCCCTCCACTTT.

There are a few counts of this clone. The chain uses TRBV6-6 and TRBJ1-2, with 8 bases fitting TRBD1. The CDR3 is 15 residues long. Germline CDR1 is MNHNY and CDR2 is SVGAGI (reference sequence). Trimming at V came to 2 bases and at J to 5 bases, leaving 7 bases not matched to a gene. The CDR3 reads CASSYPRTGYYGYTF. DNA for the CDR3: TGTGCCAGCAGTTACCCTCGGACAGGGTATTATGGCTACACCTTC.

J is TRBJ2-7 and V is TRBV29-1; TRBD1 aligns across 7 bases. Germline CDR1 and CDR2: SQVTM and ANQGSEA. Germline trimming cut 6 bases from V and 3 bases from J; bases unmatched to any gene: 8. The CDR3 extends over 13 amino acids. DNA for the CDR3: TGCAGCGTCGGAGGACAGGCAAGCTACGAGCAGTACTTC. Protein product: CSVGGQASYEQYF.